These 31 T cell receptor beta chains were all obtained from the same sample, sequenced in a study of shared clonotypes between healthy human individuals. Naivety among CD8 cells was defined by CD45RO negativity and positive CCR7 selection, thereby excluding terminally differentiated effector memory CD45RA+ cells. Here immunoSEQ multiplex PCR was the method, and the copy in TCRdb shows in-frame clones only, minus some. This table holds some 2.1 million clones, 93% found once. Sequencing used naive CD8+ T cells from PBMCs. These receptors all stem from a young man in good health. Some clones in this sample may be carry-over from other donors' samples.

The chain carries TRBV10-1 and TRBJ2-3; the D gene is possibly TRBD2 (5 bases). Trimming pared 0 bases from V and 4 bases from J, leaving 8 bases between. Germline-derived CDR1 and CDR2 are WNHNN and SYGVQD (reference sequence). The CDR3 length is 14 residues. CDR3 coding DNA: TGCGCCAGCAGTGAGTCGGGAGTAGCAGATACGCAGTATTTT. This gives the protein CASSESGVADTQYF.

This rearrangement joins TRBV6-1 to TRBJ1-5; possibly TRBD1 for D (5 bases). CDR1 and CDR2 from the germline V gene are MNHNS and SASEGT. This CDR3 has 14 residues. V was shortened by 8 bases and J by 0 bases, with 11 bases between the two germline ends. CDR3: CASHGGFSNQPQHF. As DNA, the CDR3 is TGTGCCAGCCACGGGGGATTTAGCAATCAGCCCCAGCATTTT.

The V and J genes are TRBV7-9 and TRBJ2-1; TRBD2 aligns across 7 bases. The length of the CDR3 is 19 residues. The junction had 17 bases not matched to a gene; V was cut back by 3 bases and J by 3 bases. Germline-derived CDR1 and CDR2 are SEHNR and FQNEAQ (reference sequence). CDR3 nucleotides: TGTGCCAGCAGCTTTCCCCCAAATCCTACTAGCGTAGGCTACAATGAGCAGTTCTTC. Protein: CASSFPPNPTSVGYNEQFF.

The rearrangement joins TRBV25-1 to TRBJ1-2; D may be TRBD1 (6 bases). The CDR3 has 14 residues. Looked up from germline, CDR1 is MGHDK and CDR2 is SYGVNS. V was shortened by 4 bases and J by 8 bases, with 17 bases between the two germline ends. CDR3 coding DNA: TGTGCCAGCAGTGCGACAGGCTCCGCATCAGGCTACACCTTC. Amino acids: CASSATGSASGYTF.

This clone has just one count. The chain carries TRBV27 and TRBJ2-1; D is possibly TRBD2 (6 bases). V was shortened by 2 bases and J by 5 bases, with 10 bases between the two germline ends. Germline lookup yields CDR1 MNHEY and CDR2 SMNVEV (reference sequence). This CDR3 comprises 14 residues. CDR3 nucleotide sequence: TGTGCCAGCAGTTTAGCGGGGCCGGACAATGAGCAGTTCTTC. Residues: CASSLAGPDNEQFF.

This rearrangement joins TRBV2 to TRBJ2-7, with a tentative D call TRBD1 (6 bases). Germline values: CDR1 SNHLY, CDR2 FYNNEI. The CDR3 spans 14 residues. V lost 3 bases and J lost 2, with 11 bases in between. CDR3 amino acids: CASSEGDITYEQYF. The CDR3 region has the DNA TGTGCCAGCAGTGAGGGGGACATTACCTACGAGCAGTACTTC.

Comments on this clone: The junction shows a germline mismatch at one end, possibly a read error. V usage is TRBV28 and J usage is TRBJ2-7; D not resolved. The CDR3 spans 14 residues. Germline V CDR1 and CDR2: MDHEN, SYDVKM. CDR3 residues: CANSLTVGQAEQYF. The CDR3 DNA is TGTGCCAACAGTTTAACAGTCGGGCAGGCCGAGCAGTACTTC. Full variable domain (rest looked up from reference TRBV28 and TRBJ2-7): DVKVTQSSRYLVKRTGEKVFLECVQDMDHENMFWYRQDPGLGLRLIYFSYDVKMKEKGDIPEGYSVSREKKERFSLILESASTNQTSMYLCANSLTVGQAEQYFGPGTRLTVT.

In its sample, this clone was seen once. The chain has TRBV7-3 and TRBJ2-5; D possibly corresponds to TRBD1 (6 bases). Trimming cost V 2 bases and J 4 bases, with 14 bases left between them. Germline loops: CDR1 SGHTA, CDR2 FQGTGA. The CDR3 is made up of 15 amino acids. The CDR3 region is CASSLLGGGTETQYF. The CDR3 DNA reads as TGTGCCAGCAGCTTATTAGGGGGTGGCACAGAGACCCAGTACTTC. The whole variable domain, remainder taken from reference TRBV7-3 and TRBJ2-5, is GAGVSQTPSNKVTEKGKYVELRCDPISGHTALYWYRQSLGQGPEFLIYFQGTGAADDSGLPNDRFFAVRPEGSVSTLKIQRTERGDSAVYLCASSLLGGGTETQYFGPGTRLLVL.

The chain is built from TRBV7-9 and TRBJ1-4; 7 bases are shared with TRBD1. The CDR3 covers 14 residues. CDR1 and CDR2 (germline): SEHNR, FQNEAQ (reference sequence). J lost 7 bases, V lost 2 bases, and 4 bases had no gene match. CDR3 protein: CASSLSQGGEKLFF. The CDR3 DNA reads TGTGCCAGCAGCTTAAGCCAGGGGGGTGAAAAACTGTTTTTT.

The CDR3 reads CASSQGTAQETQYF. The CDR3 coding sequence is TGCGCCAGCAGCCAAGGCACCGCCCAAGAGACCCAGTACTTC. The chain couples TRBV4-3 to TRBJ2-5; D is unresolved. The V and J ends lost 1 base and 1 base respectively, with 7 bases between them. CDR3 length: 14 amino acids. Germline-derived CDR1 and CDR2 are LGHNA and YSLEER.

CDR3 amino acids: CSDHLADTQYF. In DNA form, the CDR3 reads TGCAGTGATCATTTGGCAGATACGCAGTATTTT. The rearrangement links TRBV20-1 to TRBJ2-3, with D hard to call. Germline CDR1 DFQATT, CDR2 SNEGSKA (reference sequence). This CDR3 spans 11 amino acids. V shed 7 bases and J shed 4 bases, with 9 bases lying between them.

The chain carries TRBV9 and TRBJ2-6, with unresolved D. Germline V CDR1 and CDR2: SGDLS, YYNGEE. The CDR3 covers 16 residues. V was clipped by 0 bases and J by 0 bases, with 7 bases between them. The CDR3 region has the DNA TGTGCCAGCAGCGTAGCCGACCACTCTGGGGCCAACGTCCTGACTTTC. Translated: CASSVADHSGANVLTF.

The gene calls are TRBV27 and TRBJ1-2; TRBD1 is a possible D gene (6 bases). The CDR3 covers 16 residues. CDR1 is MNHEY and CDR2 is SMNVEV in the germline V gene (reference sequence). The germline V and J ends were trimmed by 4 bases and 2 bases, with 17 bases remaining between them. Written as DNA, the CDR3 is TGTGCCAGCAGTTCGTCACTGGGGGGGGCCAACTATGGCTACACCTTC. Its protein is CASSSSLGGANYGYTF.

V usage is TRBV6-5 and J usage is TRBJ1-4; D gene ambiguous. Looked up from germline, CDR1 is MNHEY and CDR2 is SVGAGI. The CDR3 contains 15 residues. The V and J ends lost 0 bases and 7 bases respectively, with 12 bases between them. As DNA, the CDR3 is TGTGCCAGCAGTTACTCTCTGGGGTCGGGTGAAAAACTGTTTTTT. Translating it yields CASSYSLGSGEKLFF.

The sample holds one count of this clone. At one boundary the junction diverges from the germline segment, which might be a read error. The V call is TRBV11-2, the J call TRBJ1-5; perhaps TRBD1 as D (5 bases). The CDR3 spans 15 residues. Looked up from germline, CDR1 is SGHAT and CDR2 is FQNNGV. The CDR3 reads CASSLEAGKNQPQHF. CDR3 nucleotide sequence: TGTGCCAGCAGCCTAGAGGCAGGGAAGAATCAGCCCCAGCATTTT.

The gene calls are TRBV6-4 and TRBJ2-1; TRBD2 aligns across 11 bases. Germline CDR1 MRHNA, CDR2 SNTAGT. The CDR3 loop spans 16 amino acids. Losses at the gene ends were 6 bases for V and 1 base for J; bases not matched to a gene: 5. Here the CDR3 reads CASSPLAGESYNEQFF. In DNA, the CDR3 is TGTGCCAGCAGCCCACTAGCGGGAGAATCCTACAATGAGCAGTTCTTC.

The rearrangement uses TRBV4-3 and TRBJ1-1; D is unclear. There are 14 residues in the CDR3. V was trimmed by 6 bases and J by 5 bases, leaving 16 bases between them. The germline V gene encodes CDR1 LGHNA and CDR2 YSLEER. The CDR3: CASRRGTTITEAFF. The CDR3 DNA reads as TGCGCCAGCAGGCGGGGAACTACTATAACTGAAGCTTTCTTT.

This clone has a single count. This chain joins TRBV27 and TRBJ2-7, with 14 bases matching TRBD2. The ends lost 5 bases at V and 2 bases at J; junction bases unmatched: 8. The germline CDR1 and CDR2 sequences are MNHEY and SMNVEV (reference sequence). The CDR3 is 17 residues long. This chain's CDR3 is CASSPGLAGVAAYEQYF. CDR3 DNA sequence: TGTGCCAGCAGTCCGGGACTAGCGGGAGTTGCGGCCTACGAGCAGTACTTC.

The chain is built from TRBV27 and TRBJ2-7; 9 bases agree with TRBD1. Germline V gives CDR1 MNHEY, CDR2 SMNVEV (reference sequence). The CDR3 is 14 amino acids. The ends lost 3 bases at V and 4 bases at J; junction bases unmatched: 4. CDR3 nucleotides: TGTGCCAGCAGTTTTATCGGGACAGGGTACGAGCAGTACTTC. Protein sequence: CASSFIGTGYEQYF.

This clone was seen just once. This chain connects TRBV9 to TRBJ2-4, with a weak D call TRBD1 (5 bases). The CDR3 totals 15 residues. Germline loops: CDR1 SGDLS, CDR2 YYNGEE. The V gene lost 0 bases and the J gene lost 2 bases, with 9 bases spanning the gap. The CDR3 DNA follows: TGTGCCAGCAGCGTAGCAGGGAAATCCAAAAACATTCAGTACTTC. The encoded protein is CASSVAGKSKNIQYF.

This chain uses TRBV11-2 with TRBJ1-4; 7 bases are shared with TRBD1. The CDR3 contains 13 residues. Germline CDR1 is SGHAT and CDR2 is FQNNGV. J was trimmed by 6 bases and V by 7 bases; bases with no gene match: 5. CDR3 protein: CASKGRGDEKLFF. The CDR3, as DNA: TGTGCCAGCAAAGGCAGGGGGGATGAAAAACTGTTTTTT.

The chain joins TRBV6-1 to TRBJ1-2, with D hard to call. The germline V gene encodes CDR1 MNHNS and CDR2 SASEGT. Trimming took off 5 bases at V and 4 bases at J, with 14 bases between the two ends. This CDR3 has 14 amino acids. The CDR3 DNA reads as TGTGCCAGCAGTACCACGGGGTTTGCCTATGGCTACACCTTC. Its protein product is CASSTTGFAYGYTF.

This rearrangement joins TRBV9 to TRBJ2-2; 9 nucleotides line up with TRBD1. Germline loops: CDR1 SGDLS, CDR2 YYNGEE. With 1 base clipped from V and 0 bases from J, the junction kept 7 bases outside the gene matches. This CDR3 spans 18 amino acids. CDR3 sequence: CASSVPRTGASNTGELFF. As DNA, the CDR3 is TGTGCCAGCAGCGTACCCCGGACAGGGGCATCGAACACCGGGGAGCTGTTTTTT.

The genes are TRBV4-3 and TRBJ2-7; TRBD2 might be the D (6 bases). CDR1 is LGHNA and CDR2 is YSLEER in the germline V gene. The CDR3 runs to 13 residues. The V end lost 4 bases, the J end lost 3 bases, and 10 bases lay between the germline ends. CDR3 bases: TGCGCCAGCAGCCCTGATAGCGGCTACGAGCAGTACTTC. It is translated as CASSPDSGYEQYF.

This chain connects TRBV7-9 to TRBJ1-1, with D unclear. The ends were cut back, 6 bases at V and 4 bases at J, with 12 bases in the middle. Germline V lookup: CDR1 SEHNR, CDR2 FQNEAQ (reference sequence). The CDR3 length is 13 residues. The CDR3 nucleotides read TGTGCCAGCAGTCGAGATTGGGGCACTGAAGCTTTCTTT. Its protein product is CASSRDWGTEAFF.

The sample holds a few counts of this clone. The CDR3 sequence: CSDGNRGPDEAFF. CDR3 DNA: TGCAGCGACGGAAACAGGGGGCCTGATGAAGCTTTCTTT. The V gene is TRBV29-1, the J gene TRBJ1-1, with TRBD1 matching over 9 bases. This CDR3 has 13 residues. Per germline, CDR1 SQVTM and CDR2 ANQGSEA. The J segment lost 7 bases and the V segment lost 7 bases, leaving 10 bases of the junction unmatched.

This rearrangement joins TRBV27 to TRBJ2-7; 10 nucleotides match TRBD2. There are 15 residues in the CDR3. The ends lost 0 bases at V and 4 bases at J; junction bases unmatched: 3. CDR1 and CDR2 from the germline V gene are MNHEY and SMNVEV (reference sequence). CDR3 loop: CASSLSLAGEYEQYF. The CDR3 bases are TGTGCCAGCAGTTTATCGCTAGCGGGAGAATACGAGCAGTACTTC.

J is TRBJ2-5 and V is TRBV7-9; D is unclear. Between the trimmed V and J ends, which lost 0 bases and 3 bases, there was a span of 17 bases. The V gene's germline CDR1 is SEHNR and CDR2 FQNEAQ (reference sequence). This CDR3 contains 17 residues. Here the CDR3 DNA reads TGTGCCAGCAGCTTAGCGAATTACGAGAGAATGAAAGAGACCCAGTACTTC. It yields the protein CASSLANYERMKETQYF.

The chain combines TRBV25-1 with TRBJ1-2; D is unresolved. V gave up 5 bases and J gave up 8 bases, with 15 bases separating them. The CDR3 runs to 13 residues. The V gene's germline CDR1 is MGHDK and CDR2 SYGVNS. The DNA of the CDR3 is TGTGCCAGCAGTTCCTCGGTCCTAGGGGGCTACACCTTC. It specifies CASSSSVLGGYTF.

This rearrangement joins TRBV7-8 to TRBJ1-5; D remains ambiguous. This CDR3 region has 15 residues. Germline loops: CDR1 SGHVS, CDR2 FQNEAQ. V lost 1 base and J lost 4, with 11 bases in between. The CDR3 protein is CASSLGSGFNQPQHF. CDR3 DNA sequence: TGTGCCAGCAGCTTAGGTTCGGGGTTTAATCAGCCCCAGCATTTT.

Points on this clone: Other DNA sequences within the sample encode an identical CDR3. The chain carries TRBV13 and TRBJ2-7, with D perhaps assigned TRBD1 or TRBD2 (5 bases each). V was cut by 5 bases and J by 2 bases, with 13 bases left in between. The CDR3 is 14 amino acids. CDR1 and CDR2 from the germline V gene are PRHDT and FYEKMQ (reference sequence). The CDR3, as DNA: TGTGCCAGCAGCCCGGGTCGGGGCGCCTACGAGCAGTACTTC. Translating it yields CASSPGRGAYEQYF.